In its sample, the clone carrying this TCR beta chain was seen a few times. What it binds is unknown. Looked up from germline, CDR1 is SGHDT and CDR2 is YYEEEE. The J segment lost 4 bases and the V segment lost 2 bases, leaving 6 bases of the junction unmatched. The CDR3 consists of 14 residues. TCRdb called the 5' RACE reads again in MiXCR, with one record for every CDR3 protein. The sample contains more than 600,000 distinct CDR3 sequences, about 18% of which appear only once. These data are taken from a study of identical twins. The study's findings and limits: Beta out-of-frame sequences showed weaker excess twin sharing.

Healthy Caucasians made up all donors. In addition, the sample was reused for a study of T cells expressing NK-cell markers. From that study: The authors sequenced eight donors, of whom seven were HCMV-seropositive and one was seronegative.

The sequencing sample was made of PBMCs. This rearrangement joins TRBV5-6 to TRBJ2-7, with 7 bases matching TRBD1. The sequence was collected from a young woman in good health. CDR3 in amino acids: CASSFRDRLYEQYF. The CDR3 DNA follows: TGTGCCAGCAGCTTCAGGGACAGATTGTACGAGCAGTACTTC. The whole variable domain, remainder taken from reference TRBV5-6 and TRBJ2-7, is DAGVTQSPTHLIKTRGQQVTLRCSPKSGHDTVSWYQQALGQGPQFIFQYYEEEERQRGNFPDRFSGHQFPNYSSELNVNALLLGDSALYLCASSFRDRLYEQYFGPGTRLTVT.